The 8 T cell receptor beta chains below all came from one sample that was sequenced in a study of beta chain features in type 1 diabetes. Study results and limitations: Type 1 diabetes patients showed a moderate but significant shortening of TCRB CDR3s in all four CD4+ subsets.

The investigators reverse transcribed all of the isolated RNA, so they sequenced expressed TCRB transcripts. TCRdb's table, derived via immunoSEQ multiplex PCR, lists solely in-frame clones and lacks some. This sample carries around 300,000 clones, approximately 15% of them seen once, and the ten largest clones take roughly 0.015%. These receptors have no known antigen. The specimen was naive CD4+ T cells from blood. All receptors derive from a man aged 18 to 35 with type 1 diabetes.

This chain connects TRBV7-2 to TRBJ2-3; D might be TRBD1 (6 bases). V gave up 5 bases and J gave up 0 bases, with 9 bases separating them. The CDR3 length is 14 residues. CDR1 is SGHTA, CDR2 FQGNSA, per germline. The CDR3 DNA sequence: TGTGCCAGCAGCCCAGGGGCGAGCACAGATACGCAGTATTTT. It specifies CASSPGASTDTQYF.

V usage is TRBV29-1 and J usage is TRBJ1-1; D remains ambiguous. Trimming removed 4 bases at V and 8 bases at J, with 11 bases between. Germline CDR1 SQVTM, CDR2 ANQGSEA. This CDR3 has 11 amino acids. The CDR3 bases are TGCAGCGTTGCAGGCGAACAAGAAGCTTTCTTT. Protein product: CSVAGEQEAFF.

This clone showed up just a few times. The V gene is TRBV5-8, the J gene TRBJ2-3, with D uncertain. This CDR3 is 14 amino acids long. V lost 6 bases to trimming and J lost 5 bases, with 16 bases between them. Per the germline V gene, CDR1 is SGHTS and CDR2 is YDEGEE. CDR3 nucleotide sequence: TGTGCCAGCAACTCCCCTGCGGTCGGAGATACGCAGTATTTT. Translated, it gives CASNSPAVGDTQYF. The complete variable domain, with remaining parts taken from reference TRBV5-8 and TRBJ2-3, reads EAGVTQSPTHLIKTRGQQATLRCSPISGHTSVYWYQQALGLGLQFLLWYDEGEERNRGNFPPRFSGRQFPNYSSELNVNALELEDSALYLCASNSPAVGDTQYFGPGTRLTVL.

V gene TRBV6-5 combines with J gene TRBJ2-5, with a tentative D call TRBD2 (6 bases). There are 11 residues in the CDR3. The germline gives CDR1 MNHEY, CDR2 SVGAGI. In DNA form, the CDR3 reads TGTGCGACTAGTACGGGGGAGACCCAGTACTTC. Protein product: CATSTGETQYF.

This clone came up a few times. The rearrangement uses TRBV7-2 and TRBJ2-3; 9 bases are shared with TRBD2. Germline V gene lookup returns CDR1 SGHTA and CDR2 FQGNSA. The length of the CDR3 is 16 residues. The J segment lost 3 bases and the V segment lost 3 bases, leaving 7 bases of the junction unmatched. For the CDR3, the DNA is TGTGCCAGCAGCTTGCCGCGGGGGGGCAAGACAGATACGCAGTATTTT. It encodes CASSLPRGGKTDTQYF.

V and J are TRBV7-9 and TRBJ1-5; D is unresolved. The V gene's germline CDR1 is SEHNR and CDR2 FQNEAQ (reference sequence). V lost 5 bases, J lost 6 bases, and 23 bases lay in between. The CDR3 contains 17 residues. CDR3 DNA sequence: TGTGCCAGCAGCCCCTGGATGGCCAGCGAAGAGGTTCAGCCCCAGCATTTT. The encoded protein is CASSPWMASEEVQPQHF.

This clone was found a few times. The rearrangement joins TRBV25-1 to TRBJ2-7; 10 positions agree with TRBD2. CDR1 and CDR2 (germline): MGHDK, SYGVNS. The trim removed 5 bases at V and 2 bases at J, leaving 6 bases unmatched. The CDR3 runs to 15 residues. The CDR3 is CASSRSSGGTYEQYF. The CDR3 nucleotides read TGTGCCAGCAGTCGATCTAGCGGGGGCACCTACGAGCAGTACTTC.

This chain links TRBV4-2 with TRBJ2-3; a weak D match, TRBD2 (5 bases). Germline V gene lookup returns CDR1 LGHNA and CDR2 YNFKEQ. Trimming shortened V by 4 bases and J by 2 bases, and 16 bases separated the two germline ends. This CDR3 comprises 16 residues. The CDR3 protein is CASSLKDYDATDTQYF. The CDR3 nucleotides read TGTGCCAGCAGCCTTAAAGACTACGATGCCACAGATACGCAGTATTTT.